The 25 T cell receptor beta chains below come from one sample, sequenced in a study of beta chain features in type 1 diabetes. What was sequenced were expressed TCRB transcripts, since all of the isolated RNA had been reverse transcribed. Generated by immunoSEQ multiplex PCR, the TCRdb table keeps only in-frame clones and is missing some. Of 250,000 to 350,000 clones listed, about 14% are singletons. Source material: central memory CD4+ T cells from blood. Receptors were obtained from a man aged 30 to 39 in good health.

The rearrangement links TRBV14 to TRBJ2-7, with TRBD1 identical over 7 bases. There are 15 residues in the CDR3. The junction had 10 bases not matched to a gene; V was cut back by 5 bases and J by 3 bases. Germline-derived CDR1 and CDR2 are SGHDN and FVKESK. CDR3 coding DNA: TGTGCCAGCAGCTCGGTTCGGGACAGCAACTACGAGCAGTACTTC. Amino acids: CASSSVRDSNYEQYF.

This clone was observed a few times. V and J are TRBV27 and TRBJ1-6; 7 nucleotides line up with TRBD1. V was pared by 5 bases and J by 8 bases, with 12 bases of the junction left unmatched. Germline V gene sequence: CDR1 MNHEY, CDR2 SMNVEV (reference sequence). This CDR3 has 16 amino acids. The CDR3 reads CASSTQIGTAYSPLHF. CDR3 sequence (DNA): TGTGCCAGCAGTACCCAAATAGGGACAGCTTATTCACCCCTCCACTTT.

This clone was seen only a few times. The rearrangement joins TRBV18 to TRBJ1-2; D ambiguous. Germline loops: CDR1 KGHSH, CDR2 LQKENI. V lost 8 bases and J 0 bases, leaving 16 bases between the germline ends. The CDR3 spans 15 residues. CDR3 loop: CASSPAGGANYGYTF. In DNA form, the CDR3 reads TGTGCCAGCAGCCCCGCCGGAGGAGCTAACTATGGCTACACCTTC.

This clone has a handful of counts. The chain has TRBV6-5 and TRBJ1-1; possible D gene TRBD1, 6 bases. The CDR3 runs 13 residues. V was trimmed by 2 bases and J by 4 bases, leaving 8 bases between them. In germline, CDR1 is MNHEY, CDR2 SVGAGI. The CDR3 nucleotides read TGTGCCAGCAGTTACGGGGGGCCCACTGAAGCTTTCTTT. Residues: CASSYGGPTEAFF.

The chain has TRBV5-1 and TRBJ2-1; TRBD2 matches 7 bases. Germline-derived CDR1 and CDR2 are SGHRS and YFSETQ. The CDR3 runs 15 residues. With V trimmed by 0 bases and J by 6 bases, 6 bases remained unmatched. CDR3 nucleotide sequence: TGCGCCAGCAGCTTGGCGGCGGGGGTTTTCAATGAGCAGTTCTTC. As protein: CASSLAAGVFNEQFF.

The CDR3 nucleotides read TGTGCCAGCAGCGGACTAGCGGGTCTTGAGCAGTTCTTC. This codes for CASSGLAGLEQFF. The chain has TRBV5-6 and TRBJ2-1, with TRBD2 matching over 11 bases. The V segment lost 4 bases and the J segment 9 bases; nucleotides outside the gene matches: 3. This CDR3 contains 13 residues. Germline assignment: CDR1 SGHDT and CDR2 YYEEEE. Full variable domain (outside the CDR3, taken from reference TRBV5-6 and TRBJ2-1): DAGVTQSPTHLIKTRGQQVTLRCSPKSGHDTVSWYQQALGQGPQFIFQYYEEEERQRGNFPDRFSGHQFPNYSSELNVNALLLGDSALYLCASSGLAGLEQFFGPGTRLTVL.

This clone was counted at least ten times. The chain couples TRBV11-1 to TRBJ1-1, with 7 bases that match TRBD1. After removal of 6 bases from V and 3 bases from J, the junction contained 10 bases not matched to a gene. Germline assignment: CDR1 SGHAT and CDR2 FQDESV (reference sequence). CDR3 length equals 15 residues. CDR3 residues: CASRWDRSGDTEAFF. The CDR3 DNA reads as TGTGCCAGCAGATGGGACAGATCGGGGGACACTGAAGCTTTCTTT.

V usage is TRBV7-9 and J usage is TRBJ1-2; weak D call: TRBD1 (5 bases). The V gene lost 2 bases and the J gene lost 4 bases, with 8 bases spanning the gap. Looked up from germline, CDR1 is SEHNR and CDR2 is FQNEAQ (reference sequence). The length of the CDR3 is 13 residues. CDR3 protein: CASSLPGSYGYTF. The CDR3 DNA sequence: TGTGCCAGCAGCTTACCAGGGAGCTATGGCTACACCTTC.

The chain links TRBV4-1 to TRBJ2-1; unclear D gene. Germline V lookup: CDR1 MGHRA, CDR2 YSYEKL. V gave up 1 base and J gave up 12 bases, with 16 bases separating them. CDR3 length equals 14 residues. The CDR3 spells CASSQGETQVPQFF. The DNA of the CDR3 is TGCGCCAGCAGCCAAGGAGAGACGCAGGTTCCGCAGTTCTTC.

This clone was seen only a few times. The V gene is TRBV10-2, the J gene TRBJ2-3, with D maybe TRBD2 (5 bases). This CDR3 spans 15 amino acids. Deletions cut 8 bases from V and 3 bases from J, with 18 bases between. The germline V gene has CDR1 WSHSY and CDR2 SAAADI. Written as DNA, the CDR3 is TGCGCCAGCGGGGAGCGGCCCAGCAAGACAGATACGCAGTATTTT. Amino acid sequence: CASGERPSKTDTQYF.

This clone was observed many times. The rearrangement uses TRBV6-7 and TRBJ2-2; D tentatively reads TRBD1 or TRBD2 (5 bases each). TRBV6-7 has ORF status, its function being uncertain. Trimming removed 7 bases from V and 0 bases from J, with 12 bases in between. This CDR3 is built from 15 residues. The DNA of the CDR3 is TGTGCCAGCACCCGGGGACGGACGAACACCGGGGAGCTGTTTTTT. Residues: CASTRGRTNTGELFF.

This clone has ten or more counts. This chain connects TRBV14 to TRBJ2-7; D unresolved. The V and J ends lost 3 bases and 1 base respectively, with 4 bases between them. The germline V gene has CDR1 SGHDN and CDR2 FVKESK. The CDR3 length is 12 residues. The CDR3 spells CASSQGSYEQYF. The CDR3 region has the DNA TGTGCCAGCAGCCAGGGGTCCTACGAGCAGTACTTC. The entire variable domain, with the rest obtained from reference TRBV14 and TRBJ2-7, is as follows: EAGVTQFPSHSVIEKGQTVTLRCDPISGHDNLYWYRRVMGKEIKFLLHFVKESKQDESGMPNNRFLAERTGGTYSTLKVQPAELEDSGVYFCASSQGSYEQYFGPGTRLTVT.

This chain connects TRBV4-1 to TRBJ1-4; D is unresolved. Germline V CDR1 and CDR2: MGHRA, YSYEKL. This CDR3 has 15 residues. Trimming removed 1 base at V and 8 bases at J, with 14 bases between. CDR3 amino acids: CASSQGTAHGEKLFF. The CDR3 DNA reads TGCGCCAGCAGCCAAGGAACAGCTCATGGAGAAAAACTGTTTTTT.

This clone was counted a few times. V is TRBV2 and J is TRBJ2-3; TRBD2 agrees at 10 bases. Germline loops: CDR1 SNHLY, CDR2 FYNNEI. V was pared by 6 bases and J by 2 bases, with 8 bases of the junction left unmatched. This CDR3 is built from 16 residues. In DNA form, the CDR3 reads TGTGCCAGCAGGGCGCCTAGCGGGAGCTACACAGATACGCAGTATTTT. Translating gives CASRAPSGSYTDTQYF.

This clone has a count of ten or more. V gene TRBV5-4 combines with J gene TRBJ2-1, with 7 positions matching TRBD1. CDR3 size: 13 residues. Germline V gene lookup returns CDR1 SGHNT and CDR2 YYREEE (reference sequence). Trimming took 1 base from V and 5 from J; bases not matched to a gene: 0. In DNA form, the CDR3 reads TGTGCCAGCAGCTTGACAGGGGACAATGAGCAGTTCTTC. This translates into CASSLTGDNEQFF. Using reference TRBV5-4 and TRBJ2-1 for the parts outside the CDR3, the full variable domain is ETGVTQSPTHLIKTRGQQVTLRCSSQSGHNTVSWYQQALGQGPQFIFQYYREEENGRGNFPPRFSGLQFPNYSSELNVNALELDDSALYLCASSLTGDNEQFFGPGTRLTVL.

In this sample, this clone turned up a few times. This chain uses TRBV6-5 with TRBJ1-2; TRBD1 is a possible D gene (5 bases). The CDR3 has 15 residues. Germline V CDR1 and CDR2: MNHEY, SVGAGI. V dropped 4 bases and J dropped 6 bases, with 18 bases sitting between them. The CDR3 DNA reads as TGTGCCAGCAGTTCCACCGGTGTTCAGGGCGATGGCTACACCTTC. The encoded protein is CASSSTGVQGDGYTF.

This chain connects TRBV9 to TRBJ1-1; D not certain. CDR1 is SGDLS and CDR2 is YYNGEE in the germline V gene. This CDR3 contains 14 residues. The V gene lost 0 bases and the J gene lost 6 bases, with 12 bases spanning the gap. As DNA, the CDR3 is TGTGCCAGCAGCGTAGACCCGGGAGTAGCTGAAGCTTTCTTT. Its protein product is CASSVDPGVAEAFF. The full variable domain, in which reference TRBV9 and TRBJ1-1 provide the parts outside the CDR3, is DSGVTQTPKHLITATGQRVTLRCSPRSGDLSVYWYQQSLDQGLQFLIQYYNGEERAKGNILERFSAQQFPDLHSELNLSSLELGDSALYFCASSVDPGVAEAFFGQGTRLTVV.

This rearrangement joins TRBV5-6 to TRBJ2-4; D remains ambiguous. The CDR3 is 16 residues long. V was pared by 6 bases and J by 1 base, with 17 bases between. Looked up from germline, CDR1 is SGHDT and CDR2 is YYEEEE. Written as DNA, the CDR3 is TGTGCCAGCACCCGCCGAGCCAACCAGGCCAAAAACATTCAGTACTTC. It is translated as CASTRRANQAKNIQYF.

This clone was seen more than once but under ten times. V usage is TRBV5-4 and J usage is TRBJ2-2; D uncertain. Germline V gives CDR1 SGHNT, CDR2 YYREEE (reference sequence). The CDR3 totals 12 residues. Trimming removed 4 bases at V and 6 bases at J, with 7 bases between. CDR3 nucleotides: TGTGCCAGCAGCGCCCCCCCCGGGGAGCTGTTTTTT. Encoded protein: CASSAPPGELFF.

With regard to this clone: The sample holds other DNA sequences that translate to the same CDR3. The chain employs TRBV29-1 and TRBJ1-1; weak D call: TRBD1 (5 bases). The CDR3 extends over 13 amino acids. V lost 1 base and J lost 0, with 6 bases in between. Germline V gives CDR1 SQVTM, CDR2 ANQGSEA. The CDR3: CSVEGGLNTEAFF. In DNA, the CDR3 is TGCAGCGTTGAAGGGGGCCTGAACACTGAAGCTTTCTTT.

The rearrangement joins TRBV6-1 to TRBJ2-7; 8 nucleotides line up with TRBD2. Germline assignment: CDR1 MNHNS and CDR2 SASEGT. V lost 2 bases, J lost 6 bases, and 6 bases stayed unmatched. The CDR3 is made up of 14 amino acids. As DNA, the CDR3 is TGTGCCAGCAGTGAATCGGGACTAGTTCGCGAGCAGTACGTC. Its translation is CASSESGLVREQYV.

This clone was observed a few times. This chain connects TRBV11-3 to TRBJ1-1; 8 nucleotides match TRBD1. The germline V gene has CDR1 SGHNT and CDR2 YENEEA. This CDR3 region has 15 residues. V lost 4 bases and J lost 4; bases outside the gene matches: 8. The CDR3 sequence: CASSSPGGTGTEAFF. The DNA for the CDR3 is TGTGCCAGCAGCTCCCCAGGGGGCACGGGCACTGAAGCTTTCTTT. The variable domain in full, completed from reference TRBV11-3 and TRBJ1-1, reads EAGVVQSPRYKIIEKKQPVAFWCNPISGHNTLYWYLQNLGQGPELLIRYENEEAVDDSQLPKDRFSAERLKGVDSTLKIQPAELGDSAVYLCASSSPGGTGTEAFFGQGTRLTVV.

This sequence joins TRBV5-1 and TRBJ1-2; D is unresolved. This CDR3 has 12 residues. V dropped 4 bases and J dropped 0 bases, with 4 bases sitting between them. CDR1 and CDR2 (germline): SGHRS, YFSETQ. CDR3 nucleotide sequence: TGCGCCAGCAGCCCGTCTAACTATGGCTACACCTTC. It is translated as CASSPSNYGYTF.

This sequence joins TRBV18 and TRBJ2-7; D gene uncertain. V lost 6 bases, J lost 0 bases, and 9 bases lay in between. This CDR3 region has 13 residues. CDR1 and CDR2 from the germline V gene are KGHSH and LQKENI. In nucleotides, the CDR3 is TGTGCCAGCTCGCTGCAGAGCTCCTACGAGCAGTACTTC. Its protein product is CASSLQSSYEQYF.

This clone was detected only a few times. CDR3 in amino acids: CASSDERGDTQYF. The CDR3 bases are TGCGCCAGCAGTGATGAGAGGGGAGATACGCAGTATTTT. This chain links TRBV10-2 with TRBJ2-3, with D tentatively TRBD1 or TRBD2 (5 bases each). The germline CDR1 and CDR2 sequences are WSHSY and SAAADI. The ends were cut back, 3 bases at V and 5 bases at J, with 9 bases in the middle. The CDR3 spans 13 residues.